The entry that follows covers one TCR beta chain sequence. Its antigen is unknown. Germline CDR1 is SGHNT and CDR2 is YYREEE (reference sequence). Trimming removed 1 base at V and 7 bases at J, with 12 bases between. This CDR3 has 14 amino acids. This sample is drawn from a study of OX40 agonist ivuxolimab in advanced cancers. The repertoire was sequenced with immunoSEQ multiplex PCR; TCRdb's copy has only in-frame clones and lacks some. Counted here are approximately 27,000 clones, over 60% occurring once; the ten biggest clones make up approximately 15%. General observations from the study: The study found among the lowest clonal expansion in partial responders at 0.1-3.0 mg/kg.

V gene TRBV5-4 combines with J gene TRBJ1-5; D possibly corresponds to TRBD1 (5 bases). The TCR comes from an adult with an advanced solid tumor such as melanoma, head and neck, liver or kidney cancer. The sample consisted of CD4+ or CD8+ T cells sorted from blood, taken in a trial of the OX40 agonist ivuxolimab. CDR3 nucleotide sequence: TGTGCCAGCAGCTTGTTGGGGGACGGGCAGCCCCAGCATTTT. Its translation is CASSLLGDGQPQHF.